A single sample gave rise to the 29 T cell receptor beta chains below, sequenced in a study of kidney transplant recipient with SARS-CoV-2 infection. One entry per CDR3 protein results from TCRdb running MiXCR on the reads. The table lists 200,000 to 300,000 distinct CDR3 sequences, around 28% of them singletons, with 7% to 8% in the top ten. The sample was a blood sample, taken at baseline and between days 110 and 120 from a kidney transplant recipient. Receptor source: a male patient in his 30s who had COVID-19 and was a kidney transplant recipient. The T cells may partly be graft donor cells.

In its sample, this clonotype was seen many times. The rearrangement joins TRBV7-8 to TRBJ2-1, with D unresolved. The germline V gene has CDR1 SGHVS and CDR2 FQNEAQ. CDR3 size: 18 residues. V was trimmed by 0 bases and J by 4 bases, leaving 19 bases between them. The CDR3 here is CASSLAGSWILGYNEQFF. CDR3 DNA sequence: TGTGCCAGCAGCTTAGCCGGCTCCTGGATCTTGGGGTACAATGAGCAGTTCTTC.

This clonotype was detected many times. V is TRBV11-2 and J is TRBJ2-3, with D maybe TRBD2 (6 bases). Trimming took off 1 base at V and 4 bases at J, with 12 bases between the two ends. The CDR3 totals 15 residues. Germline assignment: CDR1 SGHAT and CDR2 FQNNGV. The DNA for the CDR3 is TGTGCCAGCAGCTTAGTTACCGGGACTCCAGATACGCAGTATTTT. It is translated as CASSLVTGTPDTQYF.

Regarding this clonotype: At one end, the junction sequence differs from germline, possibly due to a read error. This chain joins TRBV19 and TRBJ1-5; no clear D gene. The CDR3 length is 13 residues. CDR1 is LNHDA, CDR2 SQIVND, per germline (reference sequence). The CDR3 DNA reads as TGTGCCGGTAGTCCACGGAGAGGGCAGCCCCAGCATTTT. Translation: CAGSPRRGQPQHF. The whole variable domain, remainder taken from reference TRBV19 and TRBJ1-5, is DGGITQSPKYLFRKEGQNVTLSCEQNLNHDAMYWYRQDPGQGLRLIYYSQIVNDFQKGDIAEGYSVSREKKESFPLTVTSAQKNPTAFYLCAGSPRRGQPQHFGDGTRLSIL.

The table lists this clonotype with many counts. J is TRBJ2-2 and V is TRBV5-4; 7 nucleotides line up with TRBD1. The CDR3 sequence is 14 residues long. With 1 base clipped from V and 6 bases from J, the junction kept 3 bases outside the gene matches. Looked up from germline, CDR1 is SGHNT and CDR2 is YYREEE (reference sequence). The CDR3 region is CASSLRDSPGELFF. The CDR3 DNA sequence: TGTGCCAGCAGCTTGAGGGACAGCCCCGGGGAGCTGTTTTTT.

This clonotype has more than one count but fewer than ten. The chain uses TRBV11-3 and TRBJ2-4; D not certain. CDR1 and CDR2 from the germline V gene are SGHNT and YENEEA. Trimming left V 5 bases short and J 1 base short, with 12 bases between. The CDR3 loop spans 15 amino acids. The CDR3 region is CASSIGFGAKNIQYF. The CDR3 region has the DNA TGTGCCAGCAGCATAGGTTTCGGGGCCAAAAACATTCAGTACTTC.

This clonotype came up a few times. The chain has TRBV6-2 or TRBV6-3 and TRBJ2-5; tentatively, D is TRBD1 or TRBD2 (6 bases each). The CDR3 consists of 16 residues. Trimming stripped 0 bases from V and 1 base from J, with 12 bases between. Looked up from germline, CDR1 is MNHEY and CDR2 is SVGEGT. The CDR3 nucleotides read TGTGCCAGCAGTTACTCGGGCCGGGGGCTCCAAGAGACCCAGTACTTC. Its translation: CASSYSGRGLQETQYF.

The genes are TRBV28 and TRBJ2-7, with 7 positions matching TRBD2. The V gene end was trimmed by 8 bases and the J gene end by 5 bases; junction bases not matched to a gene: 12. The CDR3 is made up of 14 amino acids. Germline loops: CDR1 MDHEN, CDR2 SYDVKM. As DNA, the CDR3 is TGTGCCAGCGGTTCCCCAGCACGGGGGGACGAGCAGTACTTC. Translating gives CASGSPARGDEQYF.

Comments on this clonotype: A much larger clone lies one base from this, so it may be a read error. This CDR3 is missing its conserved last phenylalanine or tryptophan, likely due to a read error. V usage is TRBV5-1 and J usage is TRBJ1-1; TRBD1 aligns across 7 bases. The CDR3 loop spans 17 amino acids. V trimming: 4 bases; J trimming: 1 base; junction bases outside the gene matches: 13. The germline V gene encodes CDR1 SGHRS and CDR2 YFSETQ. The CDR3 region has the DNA TGCGCCAGCAGCCCAGGGGGGGCGGTGATTGGGAACACTGAAGCTTTCCTT. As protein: CASSPGGAVIGNTEAFL.

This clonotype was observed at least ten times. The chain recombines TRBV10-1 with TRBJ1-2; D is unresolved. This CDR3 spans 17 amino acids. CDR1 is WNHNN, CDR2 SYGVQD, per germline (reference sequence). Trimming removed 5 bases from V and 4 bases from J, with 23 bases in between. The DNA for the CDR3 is TGCGCCAGCAGTTGCCAAAGAAGATCGCGAAAGACCTATGGCTACACCTTC. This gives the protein CASSCQRRSRKTYGYTF.

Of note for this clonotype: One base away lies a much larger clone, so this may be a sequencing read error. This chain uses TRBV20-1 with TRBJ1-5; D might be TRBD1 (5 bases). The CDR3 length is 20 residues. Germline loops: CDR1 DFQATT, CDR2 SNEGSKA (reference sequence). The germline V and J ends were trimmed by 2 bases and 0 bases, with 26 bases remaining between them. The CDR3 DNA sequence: TGCAGTGCTAGACAAACCCGGGGCGGTGTTACAGATCCTAGCAATCAGCCCCAGCATTTT. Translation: CSARQTRGGVTDPSNQPQHF.

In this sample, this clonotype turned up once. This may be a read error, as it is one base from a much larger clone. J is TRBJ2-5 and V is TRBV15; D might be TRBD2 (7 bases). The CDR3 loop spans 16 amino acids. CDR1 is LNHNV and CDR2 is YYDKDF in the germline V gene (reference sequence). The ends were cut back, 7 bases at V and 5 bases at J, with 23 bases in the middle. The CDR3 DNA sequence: TGTGCCACCAAACCTGGGGCAGGGGAGGGAGACGAGACCCAGTACTTC. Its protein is CATKPGAGEGDETQYF.

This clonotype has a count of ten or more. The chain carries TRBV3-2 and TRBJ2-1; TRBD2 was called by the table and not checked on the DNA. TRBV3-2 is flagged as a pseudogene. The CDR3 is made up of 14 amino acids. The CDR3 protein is CASSQEDYYNEQFF. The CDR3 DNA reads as TGTGCCAGCAGCCAAGAGGACTACTACAATGAGCAGTTCTTC.

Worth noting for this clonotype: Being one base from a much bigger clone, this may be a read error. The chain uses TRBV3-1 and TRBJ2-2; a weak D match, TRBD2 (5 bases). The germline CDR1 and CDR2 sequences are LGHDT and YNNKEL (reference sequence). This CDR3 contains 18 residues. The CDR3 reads CASSHFAPISGLTGELLF. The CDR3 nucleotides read TGTGCCAGCAGCCATTTTGCTCCCATTTCAGGCTTGACCGGGGAGCTGCTTTTT.

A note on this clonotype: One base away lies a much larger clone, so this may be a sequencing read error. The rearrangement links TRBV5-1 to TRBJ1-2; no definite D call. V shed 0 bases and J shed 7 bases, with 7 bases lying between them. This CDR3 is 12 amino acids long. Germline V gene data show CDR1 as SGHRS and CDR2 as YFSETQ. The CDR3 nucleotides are TGCGCCAGCAGCTTGGCCTCCTGTGGCTACACCTTC. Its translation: CASSLASCGYTF.

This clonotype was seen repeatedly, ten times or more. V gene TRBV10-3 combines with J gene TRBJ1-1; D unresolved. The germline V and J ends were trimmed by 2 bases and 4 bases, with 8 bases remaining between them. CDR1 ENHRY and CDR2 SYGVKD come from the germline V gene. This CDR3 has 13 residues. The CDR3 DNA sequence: TGTGCCATCAGTGAGCACACGAGCACTGAAGCTTTCTTT. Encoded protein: CAISEHTSTEAFF.

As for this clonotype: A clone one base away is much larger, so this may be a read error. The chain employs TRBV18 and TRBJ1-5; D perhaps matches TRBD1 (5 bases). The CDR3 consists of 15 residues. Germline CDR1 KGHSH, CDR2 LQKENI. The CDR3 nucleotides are TGTGCCAGCCCACCAGCCCAGGGAGGCAATCAGCCCCAGCATTTT. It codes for CASPPAQGGNQPQHF.

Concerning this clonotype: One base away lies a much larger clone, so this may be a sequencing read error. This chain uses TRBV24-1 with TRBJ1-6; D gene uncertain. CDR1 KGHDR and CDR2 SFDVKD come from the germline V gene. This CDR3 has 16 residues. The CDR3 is CATGDFPDPLSSPLHF. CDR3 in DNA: TGTGCCACCGGTGATTTTCCAGATCCCCTTAGTTCACCCCTCCACTTT.

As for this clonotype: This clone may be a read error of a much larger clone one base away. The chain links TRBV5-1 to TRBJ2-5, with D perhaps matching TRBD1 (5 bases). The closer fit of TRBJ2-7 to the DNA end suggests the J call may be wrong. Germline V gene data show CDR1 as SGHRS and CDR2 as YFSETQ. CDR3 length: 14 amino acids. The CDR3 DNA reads TGCGCCAGCAGCTTGGGTCCCCAGGGTTCCGAGCAGTACTTC. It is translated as CASSLGPQGSEQYF.

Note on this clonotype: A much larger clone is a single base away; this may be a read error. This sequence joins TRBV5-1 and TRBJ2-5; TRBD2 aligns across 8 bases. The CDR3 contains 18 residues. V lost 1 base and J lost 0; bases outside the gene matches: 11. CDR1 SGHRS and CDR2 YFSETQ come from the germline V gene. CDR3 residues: CASSLRNGRAWNQETQYF. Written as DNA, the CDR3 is TGCGCCAGCAGCTTGAGGAACGGGAGGGCCTGGAACCAAGAGACCCAGTACTTC.

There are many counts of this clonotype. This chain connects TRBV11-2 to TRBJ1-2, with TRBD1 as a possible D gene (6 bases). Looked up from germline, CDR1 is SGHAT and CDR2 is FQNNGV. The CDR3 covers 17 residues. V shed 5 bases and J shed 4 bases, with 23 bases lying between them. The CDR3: CASSTQGTSRKTYGYTF. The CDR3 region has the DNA TGTGCCAGCAGCACACAGGGAACAAGCAGAAAGACCTATGGCTACACCTTC.

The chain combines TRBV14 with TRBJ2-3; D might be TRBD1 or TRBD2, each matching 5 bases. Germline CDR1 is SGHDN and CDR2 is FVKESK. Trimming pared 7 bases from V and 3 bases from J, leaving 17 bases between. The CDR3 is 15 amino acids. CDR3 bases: TGTGCCAGCAAACCGGGGCAGGGCGAAACAGATACGCAGTATTTT. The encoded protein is CASKPGQGETDTQYF. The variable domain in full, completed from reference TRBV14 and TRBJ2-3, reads EAGVTQFPSHSVIEKGQTVTLRCDPISGHDNLYWYRRVMGKEIKFLLHFVKESKQDESGMPNNRFLAERTGGTYSTLKVQPAELEDSGVYFCASKPGQGETDTQYFGPGTRLTVL.

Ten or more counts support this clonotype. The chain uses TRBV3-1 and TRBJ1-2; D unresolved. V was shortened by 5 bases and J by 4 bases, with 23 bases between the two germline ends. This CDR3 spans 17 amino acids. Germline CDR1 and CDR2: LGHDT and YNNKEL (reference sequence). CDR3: CASSFSVTLRKTYGYTF. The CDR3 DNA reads TGTGCCAGCAGCTTTTCAGTCACCCTTCGAAAGACCTATGGCTACACCTTC. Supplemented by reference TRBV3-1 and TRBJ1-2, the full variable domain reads DTAVSQTPKYLVTQMGNDKSIKCEQNLGHDTMYWYKQDSKKFLKIMFSYNNKELIINETVPNRFSPKSPDKAHLNLHINSLELGDSAVYFCASSFSVTLRKTYGYTFGSGTRLTVV.

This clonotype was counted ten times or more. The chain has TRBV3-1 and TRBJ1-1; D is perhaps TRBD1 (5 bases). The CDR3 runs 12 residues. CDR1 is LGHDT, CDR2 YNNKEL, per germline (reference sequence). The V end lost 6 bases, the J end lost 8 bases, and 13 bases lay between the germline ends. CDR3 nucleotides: TGTGCCAGCAGTAAAACCCGGGGGGAAGCTTTCTTT. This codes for CASSKTRGEAFF.

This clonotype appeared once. CDR3 in DNA: TGTGCCAGCAGCGACGCAAATCCCATTTCTTTCTCTGGGACCCAGTACTTC. Its translation is CASSDANPISFSGTQYF. The chain has TRBV3-1 and TRBJ2-5, with D hard to call. Trimming cost V 5 bases and J 7 bases, with 26 bases left between them. CDR1 is LGHDT, CDR2 YNNKEL, per germline (reference sequence). The CDR3 consists of 17 residues.

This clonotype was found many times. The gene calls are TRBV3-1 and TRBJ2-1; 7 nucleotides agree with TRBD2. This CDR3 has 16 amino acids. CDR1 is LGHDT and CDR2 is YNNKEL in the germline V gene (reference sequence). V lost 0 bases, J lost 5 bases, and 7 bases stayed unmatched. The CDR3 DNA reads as TGTGCCAGCAGCCAAGATCCCGCGGGAGAAGACAATGAGCAGTTCTTC. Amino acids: CASSQDPAGEDNEQFF.

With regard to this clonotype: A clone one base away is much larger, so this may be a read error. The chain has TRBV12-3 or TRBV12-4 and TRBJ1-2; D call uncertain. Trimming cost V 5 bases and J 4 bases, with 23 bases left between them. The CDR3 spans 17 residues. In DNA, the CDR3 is TGTGCCAGCAGTGAATTGGGCAGCATCCGAAAGACCTATGGCTACACCTTC. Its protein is CASSELGSIRKTYGYTF.

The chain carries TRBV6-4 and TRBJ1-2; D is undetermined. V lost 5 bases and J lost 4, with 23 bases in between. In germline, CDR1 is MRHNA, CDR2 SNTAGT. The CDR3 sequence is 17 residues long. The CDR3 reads CASSPTHSHGKAYGYTF. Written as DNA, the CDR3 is TGTGCCAGCAGTCCTACGCACTCACACGGAAAGGCCTATGGCTACACCTTC.

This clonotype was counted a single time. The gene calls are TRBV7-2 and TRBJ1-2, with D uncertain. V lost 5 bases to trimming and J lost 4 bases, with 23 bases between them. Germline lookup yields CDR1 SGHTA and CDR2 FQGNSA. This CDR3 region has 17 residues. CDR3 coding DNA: TGTGCCAGCAGCCGGATAATCAGAGACGGAAAGACCTATGGCTACACCTTC. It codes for CASSRIIRDGKTYGYTF.

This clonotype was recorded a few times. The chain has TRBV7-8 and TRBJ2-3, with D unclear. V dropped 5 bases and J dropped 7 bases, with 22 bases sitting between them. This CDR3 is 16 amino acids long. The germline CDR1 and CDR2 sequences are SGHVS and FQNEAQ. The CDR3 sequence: CASSQSEFRVLNTQYF. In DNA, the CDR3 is TGTGCCAGCAGCCAATCGGAGTTTAGAGTGTTGAATACGCAGTATTTT.